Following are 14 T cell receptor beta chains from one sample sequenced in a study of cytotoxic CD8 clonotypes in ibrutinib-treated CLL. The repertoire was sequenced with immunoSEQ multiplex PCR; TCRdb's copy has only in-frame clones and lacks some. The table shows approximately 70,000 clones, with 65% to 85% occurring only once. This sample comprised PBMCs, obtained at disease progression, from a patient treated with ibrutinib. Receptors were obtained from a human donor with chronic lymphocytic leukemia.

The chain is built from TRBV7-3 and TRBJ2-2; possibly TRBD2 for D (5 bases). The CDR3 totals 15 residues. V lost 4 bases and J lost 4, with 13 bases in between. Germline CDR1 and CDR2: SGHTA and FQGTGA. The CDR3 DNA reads TGTGCCAGCAGCTCTTCGGCAGGAGGCACCGGGGAGCTGTTTTTT. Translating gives CASSSSAGGTGELFF.

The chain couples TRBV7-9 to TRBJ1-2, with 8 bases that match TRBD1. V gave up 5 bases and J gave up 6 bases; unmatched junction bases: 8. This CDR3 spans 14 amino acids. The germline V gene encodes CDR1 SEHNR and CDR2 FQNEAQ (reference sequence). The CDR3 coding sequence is TGTGCCAGCAGCCAGGGGGCAGGGGGCAATGGCTACACCTTC. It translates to CASSQGAGGNGYTF.

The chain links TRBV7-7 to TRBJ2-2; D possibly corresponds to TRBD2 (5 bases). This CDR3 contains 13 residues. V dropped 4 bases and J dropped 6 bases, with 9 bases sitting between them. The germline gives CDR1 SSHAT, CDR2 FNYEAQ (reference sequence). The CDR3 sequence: CASSSDFPGELFF. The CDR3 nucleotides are TGTGCCAGCAGCTCGGACTTCCCCGGGGAGCTGTTTTTT.

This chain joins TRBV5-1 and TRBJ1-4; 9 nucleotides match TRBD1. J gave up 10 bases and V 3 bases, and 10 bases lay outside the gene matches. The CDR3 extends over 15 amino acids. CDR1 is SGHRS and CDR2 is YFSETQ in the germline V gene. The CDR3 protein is CASSSTSDRGLKLFF. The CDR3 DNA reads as TGCGCCAGCAGCTCTACCTCGGACAGGGGCTTAAAACTGTTTTTT. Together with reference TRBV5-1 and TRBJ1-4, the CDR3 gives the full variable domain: KAGVTQTPRYLIKTRGQQVTLSCSPISGHRSVSWYQQTPGQGLQFLFEYFSETQRNKGNFPGRFSGRQFSNSRSEMNVSTLELGDSALYLCASSSTSDRGLKLFFGSGTQLSVL.

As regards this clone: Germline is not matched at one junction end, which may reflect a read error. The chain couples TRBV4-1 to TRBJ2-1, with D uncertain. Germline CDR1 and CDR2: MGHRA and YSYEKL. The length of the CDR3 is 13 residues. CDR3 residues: CASNQGPYNEQFF. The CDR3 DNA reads TGCGCCAGCAACCAAGGACCTTACAATGAGCAGTTCTTC.

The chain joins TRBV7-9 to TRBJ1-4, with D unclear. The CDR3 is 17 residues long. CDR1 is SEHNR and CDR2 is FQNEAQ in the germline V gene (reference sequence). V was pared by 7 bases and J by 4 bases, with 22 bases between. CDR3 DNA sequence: TGTGCCAGCATCACCTCCCTTACAGAGAGAAGTAATGAAAAACTGTTTTTT. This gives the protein CASITSLTERSNEKLFF.

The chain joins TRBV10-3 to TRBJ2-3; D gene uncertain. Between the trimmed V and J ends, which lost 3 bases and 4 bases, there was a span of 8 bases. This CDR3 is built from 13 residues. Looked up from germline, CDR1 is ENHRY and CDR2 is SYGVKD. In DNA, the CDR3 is TGTGCCATCAGTGACCTAGTCGCAGATACGCAGTATTTT. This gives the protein CAISDLVADTQYF.

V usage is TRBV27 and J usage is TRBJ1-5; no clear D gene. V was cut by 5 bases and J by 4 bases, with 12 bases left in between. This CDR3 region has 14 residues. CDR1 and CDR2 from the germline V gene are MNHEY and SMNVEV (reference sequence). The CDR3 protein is CASSEDARNQPQHF. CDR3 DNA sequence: TGTGCCAGCAGTGAGGACGCACGGAATCAGCCCCAGCATTTT.

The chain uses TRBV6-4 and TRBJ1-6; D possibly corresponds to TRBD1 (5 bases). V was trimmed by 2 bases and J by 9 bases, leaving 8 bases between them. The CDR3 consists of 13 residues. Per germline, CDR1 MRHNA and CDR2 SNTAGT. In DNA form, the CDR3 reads TGTGCCAGCAGTGACAGGGGAGGTTCACCCCTCCACTTT. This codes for CASSDRGGSPLHF.

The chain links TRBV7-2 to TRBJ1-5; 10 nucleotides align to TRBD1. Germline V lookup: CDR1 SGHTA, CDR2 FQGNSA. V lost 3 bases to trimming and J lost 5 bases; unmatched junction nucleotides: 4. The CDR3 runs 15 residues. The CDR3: CASSLTGGAYQPQHF. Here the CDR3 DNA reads TGTGCCAGCAGCTTGACAGGGGGCGCTTATCAGCCCCAGCATTTT.

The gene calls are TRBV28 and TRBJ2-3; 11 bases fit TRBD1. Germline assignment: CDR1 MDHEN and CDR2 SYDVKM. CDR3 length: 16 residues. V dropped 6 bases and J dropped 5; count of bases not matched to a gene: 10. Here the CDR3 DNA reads TGTGCCAGCAGACCCCGGCCGGGGACAGGGGGAGATACGCAGTATTTT. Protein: CASRPRPGTGGDTQYF.

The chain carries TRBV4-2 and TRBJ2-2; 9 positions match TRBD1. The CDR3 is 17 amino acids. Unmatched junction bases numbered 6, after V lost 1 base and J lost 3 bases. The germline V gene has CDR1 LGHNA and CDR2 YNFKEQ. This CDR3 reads CASSQGRQGGDTGELFF. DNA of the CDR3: TGTGCCAGCAGCCAAGGAAGACAGGGGGGGGACACCGGGGAGCTGTTTTTT.

For the CDR3, the DNA is TGTGCCAGCACCCCGGACAGGGTTCTTCCCGAGCAGTACTTC. Its protein product is CASTPDRVLPEQYF. The gene calls are TRBV6-6 and TRBJ2-7; 8 bases match TRBD1. Trimming removed 7 bases from V and 6 bases from J; junction bases left unmatched: 11. CDR3 length: 14 amino acids. Germline CDR1 MNHNY, CDR2 SVGAGI (reference sequence).

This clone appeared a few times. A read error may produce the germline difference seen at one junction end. CDR3 nucleotides: TGTGCCAGCAGTGACTCCTTGTGGCACTTC. It specifies CASSDSLWHF. V usage is TRBV2 and J usage is TRBJ2-7, with D uncertain. The V gene's germline CDR1 is SNHLY and CDR2 FYNNEI. The CDR3 sequence is 10 residues long.